This TCR beta chain came from a study of blood T cell repertoires in COVID-19. CDR1 is SGHTA, CDR2 FQGTGA, per germline. The V segment lost 1 base and the J segment 4 bases; nucleotides outside the gene matches: 4. This CDR3 comprises 14 residues. Here immunoSEQ multiplex PCR was the method, and the copy in TCRdb shows in-frame clones only, minus some. The profile covers roughly 480,000 clones, with roughly 89% appearing a single time and roughly 0.9% taken by the ten largest. Sample: peripheral blood. This chain connects TRBV7-3 to TRBJ2-7; 7 nucleotides align to TRBD2. The origin of this receptor is a man aged 18 to 29 with COVID-19, enrolled during active disease. CDR3 region: CASSLMGGGYEQYF. In DNA, the CDR3 is TGTGCCAGCAGCTTAATGGGCGGGGGATACGAGCAGTACTTC.